This is a list of T cell receptor beta chains from one sample in a study of blood T cell repertoires in COVID-19. The assay was immunoSEQ multiplex PCR, and TCRdb's table has in-frame clones only and misses some. The profile covers around 130,000 clones, with roughly 90% appearing a single time and 18% taken by the ten largest. The sample taken for sequencing was peripheral blood. These receptors were collected from a man aged 45-60 years with active or convalescent COVID-19. Both conserved end residues are part of each CDR3.

CDR3aa: CASSQMGAHTEAFF
v_gene: TRBV4-3
j_gene: TRBJ1-1

CDR3aa: CASSLAQGRADTQYF
v_gene: TRBV5-1
j_gene: TRBJ2-3

CDR3aa: CASGPLPQLWDTF
v_gene: TRBV12-5
j_gene: TRBJ1-2

CDR3aa: CASSDKPGQGVYGYTF
v_gene: TRBV9
j_gene: TRBJ1-2

CDR3aa: CATSDLGGVGTGELFF
v_gene: TRBV24-1
j_gene: TRBJ2-2

CDR3aa: CASSETRQPNQPQHF
v_gene: TRBV6-1
j_gene: TRBJ1-5

CDR3aa: CASSQGAEQFF
v_gene: TRBV7-8
j_gene: TRBJ2-1

CDR3aa: CASSLTSAFTDTQYF
v_gene: TRBV27
j_gene: TRBJ2-3

CDR3aa: CASSMPGGTSYNEQFF
v_gene: TRBV19
j_gene: TRBJ2-1

CDR3aa: CAWSGTSGGPQYF
v_gene: TRBV30
j_gene: TRBJ2-3

CDR3aa: CASSGQGKSYEQYF
v_gene: TRBV19
j_gene: TRBJ2-7

CDR3aa: CASSLQGAVGGITEAFF
v_gene: TRBV28
j_gene: TRBJ1-1

CDR3aa: CASSQDRQVTDTQYF
v_gene: TRBV4-1
j_gene: TRBJ2-3

CDR3aa: CASSGSTGGGKTQYF
v_gene: TRBV11-2
j_gene: TRBJ2-5

CDR3aa: CASTTGQAIDTQYF
v_gene: TRBV6-5
j_gene: TRBJ2-3

CDR3aa: CASTKNGQGNTGELFF
v_gene: TRBV25-1
j_gene: TRBJ2-2

CDR3aa: CASSSLGTGAVNEQFF
v_gene: TRBV18
j_gene: TRBJ2-1

CDR3aa: CAWTRGSPYEQYF
v_gene: TRBV30
j_gene: TRBJ2-7

CDR3aa: CASSRRAGTTRLTDTQYF
v_gene: TRBV7-8
j_gene: TRBJ2-3

CDR3aa: CASRRGGINNEQFF
v_gene: TRBV3-1/TRBV3-2
j_gene: TRBJ2-1

CDR3aa: CASGPPTGGETQYF
v_gene: TRBV12-5
j_gene: TRBJ2-5

CDR3aa: CASSVEGHPTGELFF
v_gene: TRBV7-7
j_gene: TRBJ2-2

CDR3aa: CASSHLDREPWQYF
v_gene: TRBV4-1
j_gene: TRBJ2-7

CDR3aa: CATSGLGAAYEQYF
v_gene: TRBV12-5
j_gene: TRBJ2-7

CDR3aa: CASSQASGTEAGNTIYF
v_gene: TRBV4-1
j_gene: TRBJ1-3

CDR3aa: CAWSRGGTNTGELFF
v_gene: TRBV30
j_gene: TRBJ2-2

CDR3aa: CARSPKLGTTTYEQYF
v_gene: TRBV5-3
j_gene: TRBJ2-7

CDR3aa: CASSPDTYSNQPQHF
v_gene: TRBV5-1
j_gene: TRBJ1-5

CDR3aa: CASSSRLDGYTDTQYF
v_gene: TRBV11-2
j_gene: TRBJ2-3

CDR3aa: CASSFQGTNEKLFF
v_gene: TRBV5-1
j_gene: TRBJ1-4

CDR3aa: CASGTTGGPSSSMYNEQFF
v_gene: TRBV19
j_gene: TRBJ2-1

CDR3aa: CASSQDRGTGNQPQHF
v_gene: TRBV14
j_gene: TRBJ1-5

CDR3aa: CSVSTGVNTEAFF
v_gene: TRBV29-1
j_gene: TRBJ1-1

CDR3aa: CASSVAGDMTDTQYF
v_gene: TRBV5-1
j_gene: TRBJ2-3

CDR3aa: CASSPVGGGVYNEQFF
v_gene: TRBV7-2
j_gene: TRBJ2-1

CDR3aa: CAWSVDSRETQYF
v_gene: TRBV30
j_gene: TRBJ2-5

CDR3aa: CASSLSLAGNEQFF
v_gene: TRBV28
j_gene: TRBJ2-1

CDR3aa: CASSWDRGLGDTQYF
v_gene: TRBV28
j_gene: TRBJ2-3

CDR3aa: CASSSYQRAGDF
v_gene: TRBV28
j_gene: TRBJ2-5

CDR3aa: CAISEDRDSGYTF
v_gene: TRBV10-3
j_gene: TRBJ1-2

CDR3aa: CASSEGDRGGYEQYF
v_gene: TRBV10-2
j_gene: TRBJ2-7

CDR3aa: CASRTLAGNTGELFF
v_gene: TRBV19
j_gene: TRBJ2-2

CDR3aa: CASSYGGAGELFF
v_gene: TRBV6-5
j_gene: TRBJ2-2

CDR3aa: CASSSQGNEQFF
v_gene: TRBV6-5
j_gene: TRBJ2-1

CDR3aa: CASGRTGGWETQYF
v_gene: TRBV12-5
j_gene: TRBJ2-5